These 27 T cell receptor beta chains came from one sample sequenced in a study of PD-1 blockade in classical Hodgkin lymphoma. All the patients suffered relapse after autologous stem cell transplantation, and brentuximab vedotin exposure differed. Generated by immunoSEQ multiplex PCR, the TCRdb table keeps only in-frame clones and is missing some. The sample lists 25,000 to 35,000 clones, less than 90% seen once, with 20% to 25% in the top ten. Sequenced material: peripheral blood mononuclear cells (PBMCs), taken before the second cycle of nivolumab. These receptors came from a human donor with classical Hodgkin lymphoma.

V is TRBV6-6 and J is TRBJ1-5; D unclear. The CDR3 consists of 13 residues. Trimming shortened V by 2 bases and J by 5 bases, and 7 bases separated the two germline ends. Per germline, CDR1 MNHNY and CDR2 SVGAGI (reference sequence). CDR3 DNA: TGTGCCAGCAGTTACGGCCTTTATCAGCCCCAGCATTTT. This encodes CASSYGLYQPQHF.

CDR3 sequence: CASSKLAGGGGTGELFF. CDR3 nucleotides: TGTGCCAGCAGCAAACTAGCGGGAGGGGGGGGGACCGGGGAGCTGTTTTTT. The J gene is TRBJ2-2, the V gene TRBV11-2; 13 positions match TRBD2. CDR1 is SGHAT, CDR2 FQNNGV, per germline. V lost 5 bases and J lost 5; bases outside the gene matches: 8. The CDR3 is 17 residues long.

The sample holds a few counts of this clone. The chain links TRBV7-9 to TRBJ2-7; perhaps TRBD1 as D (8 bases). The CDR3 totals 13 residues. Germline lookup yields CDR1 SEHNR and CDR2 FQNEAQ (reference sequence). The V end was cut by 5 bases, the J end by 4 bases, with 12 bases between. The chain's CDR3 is CASSDRGGYEQYF. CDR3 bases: TGTGCCAGCAGCGACAGGGGAGGGTACGAGCAGTACTTC.

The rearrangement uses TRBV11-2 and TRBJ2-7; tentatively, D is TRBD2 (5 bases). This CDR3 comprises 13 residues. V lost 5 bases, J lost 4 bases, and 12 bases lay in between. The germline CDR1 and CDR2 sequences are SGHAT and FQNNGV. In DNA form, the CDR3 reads TGTGCCAGCAGCCCCGAGGGAACGTACGAGCAGTACGTC. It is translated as CASSPEGTYEQYV.

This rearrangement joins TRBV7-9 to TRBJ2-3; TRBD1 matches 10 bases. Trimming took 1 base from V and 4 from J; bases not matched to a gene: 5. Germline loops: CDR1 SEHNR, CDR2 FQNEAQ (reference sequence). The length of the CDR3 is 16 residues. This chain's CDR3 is CASSLGDRGLADTQYF. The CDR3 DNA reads TGTGCCAGCAGCTTAGGAGACAGGGGGCTGGCAGATACGCAGTATTTT.

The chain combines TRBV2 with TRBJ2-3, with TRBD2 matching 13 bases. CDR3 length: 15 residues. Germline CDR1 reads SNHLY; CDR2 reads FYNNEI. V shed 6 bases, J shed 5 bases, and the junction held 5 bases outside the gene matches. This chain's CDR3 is CASRALAGGEDTQYF. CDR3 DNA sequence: TGTGCCAGCAGGGCACTAGCGGGAGGGGAAGATACGCAGTATTTT.

CDR3 protein: CASRPVSGGLRNEQFF. The CDR3 DNA sequence: TGTGCCAGCAGGCCCGTTAGCGGGGGTTTAAGAAATGAGCAGTTCTTC. The chain joins TRBV2 to TRBJ2-1; 9 positions match TRBD2. The CDR3 length is 16 residues. After removal of 6 bases from V and 7 bases from J, the junction contained 13 bases not matched to a gene. CDR1 is SNHLY, CDR2 FYNNEI, per germline.

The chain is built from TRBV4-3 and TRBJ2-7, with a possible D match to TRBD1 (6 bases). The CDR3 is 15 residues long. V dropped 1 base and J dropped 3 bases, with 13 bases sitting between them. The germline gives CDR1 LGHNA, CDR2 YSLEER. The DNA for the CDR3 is TGCGCCAGCAGCCAAGTTGGGACACCCGACTACGAGCAGTACTTC. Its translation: CASSQVGTPDYEQYF.

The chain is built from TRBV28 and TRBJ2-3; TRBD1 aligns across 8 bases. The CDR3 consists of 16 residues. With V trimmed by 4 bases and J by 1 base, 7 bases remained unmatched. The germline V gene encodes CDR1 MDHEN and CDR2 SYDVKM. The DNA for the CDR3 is TGTGCCAGCAGTTCCCAGGGGGCGCGCGGCACAGATACGCAGTATTTT. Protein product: CASSSQGARGTDTQYF.

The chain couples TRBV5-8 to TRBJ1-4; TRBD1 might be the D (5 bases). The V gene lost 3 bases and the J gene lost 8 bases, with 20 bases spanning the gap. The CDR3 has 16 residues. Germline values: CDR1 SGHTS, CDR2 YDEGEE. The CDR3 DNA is TGTGCCAGCAGCTCTATTCACCGGGCCTGGGGGGAAAAACTGTTTTTT. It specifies CASSSIHRAWGEKLFF.

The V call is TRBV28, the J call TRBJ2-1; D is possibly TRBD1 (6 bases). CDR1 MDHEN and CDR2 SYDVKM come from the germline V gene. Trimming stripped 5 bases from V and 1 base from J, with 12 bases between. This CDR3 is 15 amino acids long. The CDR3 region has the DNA TGTGCCAGCAGTCCCCACAGGGATTCCTACAATGAGCAGTTCTTC. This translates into CASSPHRDSYNEQFF. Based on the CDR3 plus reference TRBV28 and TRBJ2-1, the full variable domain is DVKVTQSSRYLVKRTGEKVFLECVQDMDHENMFWYRQDPGLGLRLIYFSYDVKMKEKGDIPEGYSVSREKKERFSLILESASTNQTSMYLCASSPHRDSYNEQFFGPGTRLTVL.

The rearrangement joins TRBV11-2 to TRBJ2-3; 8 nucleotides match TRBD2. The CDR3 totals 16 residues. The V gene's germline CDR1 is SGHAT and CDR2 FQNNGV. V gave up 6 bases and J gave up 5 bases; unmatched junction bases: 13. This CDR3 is CASSDVLGRAGDTQYF. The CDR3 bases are TGTGCCAGCAGTGACGTACTCGGGAGGGCCGGAGATACGCAGTATTTT.

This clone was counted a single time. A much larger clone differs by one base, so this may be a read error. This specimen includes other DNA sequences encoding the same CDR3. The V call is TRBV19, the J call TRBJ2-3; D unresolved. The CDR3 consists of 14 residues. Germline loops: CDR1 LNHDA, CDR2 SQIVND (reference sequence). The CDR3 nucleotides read TGTGCCAGCAGTATCCGGCGAGACACAGATACGCAGTATTTT. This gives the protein CASSIRRDTDTQYF. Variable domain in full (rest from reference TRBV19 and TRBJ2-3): DGGITQSPKYLFRKEGQNVTLSCEQNLNHDAMYWYRQDPGQGLRLIYYSQIVNDFQKGDIAEGYSVSREKKESFPLTVTSAQKNPTAFYLCASSIRRDTDTQYFGPGTRLTVL.

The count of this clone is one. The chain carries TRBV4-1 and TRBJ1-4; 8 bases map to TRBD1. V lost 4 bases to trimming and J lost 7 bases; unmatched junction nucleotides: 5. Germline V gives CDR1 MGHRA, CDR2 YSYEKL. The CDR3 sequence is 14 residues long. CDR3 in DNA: TGCGCCAGCAGCCTCAGGGGGCTGACTGAAAAACTGTTTTTT. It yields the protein CASSLRGLTEKLFF.

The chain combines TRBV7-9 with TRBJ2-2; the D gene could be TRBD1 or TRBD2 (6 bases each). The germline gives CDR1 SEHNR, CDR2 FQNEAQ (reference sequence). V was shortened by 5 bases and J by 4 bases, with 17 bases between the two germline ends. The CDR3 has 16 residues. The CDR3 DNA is TGTGCCAGCAGCCGATTACGGGGGCGGTCCACCGGGGAGCTGTTTTTT. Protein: CASSRLRGRSTGELFF.

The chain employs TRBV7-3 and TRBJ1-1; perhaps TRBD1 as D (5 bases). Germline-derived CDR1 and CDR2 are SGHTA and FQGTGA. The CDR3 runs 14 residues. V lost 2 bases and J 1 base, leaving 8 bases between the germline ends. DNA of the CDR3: TGTGCCAGCAGCTTACTTGGGGGGAACACTGAAGCTTTCTTT. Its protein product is CASSLLGGNTEAFF. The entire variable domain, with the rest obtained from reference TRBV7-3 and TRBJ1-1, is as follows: GAGVSQTPSNKVTEKGKYVELRCDPISGHTALYWYRQSLGQGPEFLIYFQGTGAADDSGLPNDRFFAVRPEGSVSTLKIQRTERGDSAVYLCASSLLGGNTEAFFGQGTRLTVV.

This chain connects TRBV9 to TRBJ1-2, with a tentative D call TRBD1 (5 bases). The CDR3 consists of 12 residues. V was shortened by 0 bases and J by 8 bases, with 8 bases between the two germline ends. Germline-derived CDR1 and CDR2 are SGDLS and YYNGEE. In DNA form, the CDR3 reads TGTGCCAGCAGCGTAGGGACATCGGGCTACACCTTC. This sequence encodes CASSVGTSGYTF.

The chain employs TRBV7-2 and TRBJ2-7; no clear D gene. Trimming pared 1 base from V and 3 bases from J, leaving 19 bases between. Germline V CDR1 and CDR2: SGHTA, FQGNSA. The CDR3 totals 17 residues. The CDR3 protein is CASSLVEEPWKGYEQYF. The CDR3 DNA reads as TGTGCCAGCAGCTTAGTTGAGGAGCCATGGAAGGGCTACGAGCAGTACTTC.

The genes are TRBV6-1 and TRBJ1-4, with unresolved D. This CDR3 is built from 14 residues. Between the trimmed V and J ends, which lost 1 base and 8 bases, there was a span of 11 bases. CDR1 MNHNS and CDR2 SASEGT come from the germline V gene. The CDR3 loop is CASSEGQVGEKLFF. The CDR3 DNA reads TGTGCCAGCAGTGAAGGGCAGGTTGGCGAAAAACTGTTTTTT.

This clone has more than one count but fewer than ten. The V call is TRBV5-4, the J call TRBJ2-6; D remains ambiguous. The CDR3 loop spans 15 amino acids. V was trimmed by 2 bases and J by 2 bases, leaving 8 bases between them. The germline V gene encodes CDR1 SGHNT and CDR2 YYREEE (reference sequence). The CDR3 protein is CASSFGRAGANVLTF. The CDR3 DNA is TGTGCCAGCAGCTTTGGAAGGGCTGGGGCCAACGTCCTGACTTTC.

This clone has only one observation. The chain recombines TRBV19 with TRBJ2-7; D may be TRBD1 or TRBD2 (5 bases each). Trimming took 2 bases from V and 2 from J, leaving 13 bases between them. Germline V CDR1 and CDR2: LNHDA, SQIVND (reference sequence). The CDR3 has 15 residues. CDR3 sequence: CASSIMGTETYEQYF. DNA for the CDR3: TGTGCCAGTAGTATAATGGGGACGGAAACCTACGAGCAGTACTTC.

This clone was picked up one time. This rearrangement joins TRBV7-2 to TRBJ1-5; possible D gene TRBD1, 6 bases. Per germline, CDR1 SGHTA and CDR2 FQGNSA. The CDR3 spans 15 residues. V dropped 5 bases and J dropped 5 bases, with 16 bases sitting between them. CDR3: CASSPTSGGDQPQHF. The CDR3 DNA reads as TGTGCCAGCAGCCCGACGTCGGGGGGCGATCAGCCCCAGCATTTT.

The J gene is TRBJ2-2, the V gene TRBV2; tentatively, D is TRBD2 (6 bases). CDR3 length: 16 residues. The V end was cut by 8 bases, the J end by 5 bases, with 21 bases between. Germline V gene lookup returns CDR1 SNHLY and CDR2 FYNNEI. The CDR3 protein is CASCQGTFAGTGELFF. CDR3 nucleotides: TGTGCCAGCTGCCAAGGGACTTTCGCGGGGACCGGGGAGCTGTTTTTT. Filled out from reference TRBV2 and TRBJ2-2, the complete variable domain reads EPEVTQTPSHQVTQMGQEVILRCVPISNHLYFYWYRQILGQKVEFLVSFYNNEISEKSEIFDDQFSVERPDGSNFTLKIRSTKLEDSAMYFCASCQGTFAGTGELFFGEGSRLTVL.

For the CDR3, the DNA is TGTGCCAGCAGGACAGGGAAGGGTGAAGCTTTCTTT. As protein: CASRTGKGEAFF. The chain joins TRBV6-5 to TRBJ1-1, with 7 nucleotides matching TRBD1. V shed 6 bases and J 7 bases; nucleotides not matched to a gene: 5. This CDR3 has 12 amino acids. CDR1 and CDR2 (germline): MNHEY, SVGAGI.

The chain's CDR3 is CASSLQGGSLWPQHF. CDR3 nucleotide sequence: TGTGCCAGCAGCTTGCAGGGGGGGAGTCTCTGGCCCCAGCATTTT. The chain employs TRBV27 and TRBJ1-5; TRBD1 matches 7 bases. The CDR3 extends over 15 amino acids. Germline V lookup: CDR1 MNHEY, CDR2 SMNVEV (reference sequence). V was pared by 6 bases and J by 9 bases, with 14 bases of the junction left unmatched.

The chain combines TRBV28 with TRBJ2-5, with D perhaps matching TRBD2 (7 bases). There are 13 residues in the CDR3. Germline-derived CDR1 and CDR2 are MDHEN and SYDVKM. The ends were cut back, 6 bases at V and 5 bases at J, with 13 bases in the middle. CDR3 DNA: TGTGCCAGCAGCCCGGGGGGCCCGGAGACCCAGTACTTC. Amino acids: CASSPGGPETQYF.

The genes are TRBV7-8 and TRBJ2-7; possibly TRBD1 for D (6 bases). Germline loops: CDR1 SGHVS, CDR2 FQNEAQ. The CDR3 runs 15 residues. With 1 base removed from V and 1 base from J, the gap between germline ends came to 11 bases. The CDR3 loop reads CASSLGGGNSYEQYF. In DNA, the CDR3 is TGTGCCAGCAGCTTAGGTGGGGGCAATTCCTACGAGCAGTACTTC. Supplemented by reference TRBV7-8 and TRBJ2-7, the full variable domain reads GAGVSQSPRYKVAKRGQDVALRCDPISGHVSLFWYQQALGQGPEFLTYFQNEAQLDKSGLPSDRFFAERPEGSVSTLKIQRTQQEDSAVYLCASSLGGGNSYEQYFGPGTRLTVT.